Each of the 23 T cell receptor beta chains below was sequenced from the same sample in a study of Ad26.COV2.S vaccination and SARS-CoV-2 variants. TCRdb's copy holds only in-frame clones and misses some; the assay was immunoSEQ multiplex PCR. The sample records around 100,000 clones, roughly 80% being singletons. This specimen was peripheral blood, taken after recovery from COVID-19. The receptors derive from a human donor who had recovered from COVID-19.

CDR3 region: CASSLRGNTIYF. The CDR3 nucleotides read TGTGCCAGCAGCTTACGTGGAAACACCATATATTTT. This chain joins TRBV7-2 and TRBJ1-3; D is unresolved. The CDR3 consists of 12 residues. Germline-derived CDR1 and CDR2 are SGHTA and FQGNSA. Trimming shortened V by 2 bases and J by 3 bases, and 2 bases separated the two germline ends.

This chain uses TRBV9 with TRBJ2-1; either TRBD1 or TRBD2 may supply D (5 bases each). Germline values: CDR1 SGDLS, CDR2 YYNGEE. The CDR3 consists of 15 residues. Trimming pared 3 bases from V and 10 bases from J, leaving 20 bases between. CDR3 nucleotides: TGTGCCAGCAGCGCAAGTTGGGACGGCCTTTCGGAGCAGTTCTTC. Translated, it gives CASSASWDGLSEQFF.

The CDR3 is CASSLPQGDTIYF. The CDR3 DNA sequence: TGTGCCAGCAGCTTACCACAGGGGGACACCATATATTTT. The genes are TRBV11-2 and TRBJ1-3, with 8 bases fitting TRBD1. Germline values: CDR1 SGHAT, CDR2 FQNNGV. This CDR3 has 13 amino acids. V lost 2 bases and J lost 8; bases outside the gene matches: 2.

The chain couples TRBV6-6 to TRBJ2-5; D is perhaps TRBD1 (5 bases). The V and J ends lost 0 bases and 2 bases respectively, with 7 bases between them. The length of the CDR3 is 14 residues. Germline values: CDR1 MNHNY, CDR2 SVGAGI (reference sequence). DNA of the CDR3: TGTGCCAGCAGTTACTCGACAGCTCAAGAGACCCAGTACTTC. Protein sequence: CASSYSTAQETQYF.

The chain employs TRBV6-5 and TRBJ1-2; D unresolved. Germline lookup yields CDR1 MNHEY and CDR2 SVGAGI. V lost 2 bases and J lost 7, with 11 bases in between. The CDR3 extends over 13 amino acids. The CDR3 spells CASSYEGLSGYTF. The CDR3 DNA reads as TGTGCCAGCAGTTACGAGGGTCTGAGTGGCTACACCTTC.

The chain has TRBV19 and TRBJ2-3; D may correspond to TRBD1 or TRBD2 (7 bases each). V was shortened by 9 bases and J by 0 bases, with 19 bases between the two germline ends. Germline CDR1 LNHDA, CDR2 SQIVND (reference sequence). This CDR3 is built from 16 residues. The CDR3 DNA sequence: TGTGCCAGCCAGGGGGGGCTGGGCAGGAGCACAGATACGCAGTATTTT. Translation: CASQGGLGRSTDTQYF.

The chain links TRBV4-3 to TRBJ1-4, with D possibly matching TRBD1 (5 bases). Trimming removed 0 bases from V and 5 bases from J, with 10 bases in between. CDR3 length: 15 amino acids. Germline CDR1 LGHNA, CDR2 YSLEER. CDR3: CASSQDRDLNEKLFF. The CDR3 region has the DNA TGCGCCAGCAGCCAAGACCGGGACTTAAATGAAAAACTGTTTTTT.

The J gene is TRBJ1-2, the V gene TRBV5-1; TRBD1 agrees at 7 bases. CDR3 length: 15 amino acids. The V and J ends lost 4 bases and 4 bases, in that order; junction bases with no gene match: 10. The germline V gene encodes CDR1 SGHRS and CDR2 YFSETQ. CDR3: CASSPRDSIFYGYTF. CDR3 nucleotides: TGCGCCAGCAGCCCCCGGGACAGTATCTTCTATGGCTACACCTTC.

Written as DNA, the CDR3 is TGCGCCAGCAGCCAAGACATTCTAGCGGGGAGCCAAGAGACCCAGTACTTC. Its protein product is CASSQDILAGSQETQYF. The chain employs TRBV4-1 and TRBJ2-5, with 9 bases fitting TRBD2. The germline V gene encodes CDR1 MGHRA and CDR2 YSYEKL. This CDR3 contains 17 residues. The V gene end was trimmed by 0 bases and the J gene end by 1 base; junction bases not matched to a gene: 6.

The sample holds a few counts of this clone. This chain links TRBV27 with TRBJ2-2; D call uncertain. This CDR3 spans 12 amino acids. Germline values: CDR1 MNHEY, CDR2 SMNVEV (reference sequence). Trimming pared 4 bases from V and 4 bases from J, leaving 4 bases between. As DNA, the CDR3 is TGTGCCAGCAGTTCCCCCACCGGGGAGCTGTTTTTT. It yields the protein CASSSPTGELFF.

This chain links TRBV20-1 with TRBJ1-5, with TRBD1 as a possible D gene (6 bases). V gave up 3 bases and J gave up 0 bases, with 15 bases separating them. The CDR3 runs to 16 residues. The V gene's germline CDR1 is DFQATT and CDR2 SNEGSKA (reference sequence). CDR3 sequence (DNA): TGCAGTGCTAGTGGGGGGCGAGGATATAGCAATCAGCCCCAGCATTTT. Its protein product is CSASGGRGYSNQPQHF.

The CDR3 DNA is TGTGCCTGGTGGACTAGCTTCACCCGCACAGATACGCAGTATTTT. Translation gives CAWWTSFTRTDTQYF. The chain links TRBV30 to TRBJ2-3; 8 positions agree with TRBD2. The V gene end was trimmed by 5 bases and the J gene end by 1 base; junction bases not matched to a gene: 8. Germline assignment: CDR1 GTSNPN and CDR2 SVGIG (reference sequence). This CDR3 spans 15 amino acids.

The chain combines TRBV7-9 with TRBJ2-1, with 9 bases identical to TRBD2. The CDR3 spans 16 residues. From germline, CDR1 is SEHNR and CDR2 FQNEAQ (reference sequence). V shed 5 bases, J shed 0 bases, and the junction held 5 bases outside the gene matches. The CDR3: CASSQMRGGSYNEQFF. The CDR3 nucleotides are TGTGCCAGCAGCCAAATGCGGGGGGGCTCCTACAATGAGCAGTTCTTC.

The V gene is TRBV6-5, the J gene TRBJ2-7; D remains unclear. This CDR3 comprises 13 residues. V gave up 0 bases and J gave up 4 bases, with 7 bases separating them. The germline V gene encodes CDR1 MNHEY and CDR2 SVGAGI. The CDR3 DNA reads as TGTGCCAGCAGTTACTCGGCCGATTACGAGCAGTACTTC. Its protein product is CASSYSADYEQYF.

The chain employs TRBV2 and TRBJ1-1; D is ambiguous. Trimming removed 4 bases at V and 0 bases at J, with 6 bases between. There are 13 residues in the CDR3. Per germline, CDR1 SNHLY and CDR2 FYNNEI. CDR3 coding DNA: TGTGCCAGCAGTGCACAGATGAACACTGAAGCTTTCTTT. Residues: CASSAQMNTEAFF.

This chain links TRBV10-3 with TRBJ1-6; TRBD1 is a possible D gene (6 bases). V shed 10 bases and J shed 0 bases, with 25 bases lying between them. Germline V gives CDR1 ENHRY, CDR2 SYGVKD. The CDR3 is made up of 19 amino acids. The CDR3 coding sequence is TGTGCCACCAAGGGCCGGGACAACAATTCCCCCTCCTATAATTCACCCCTCCACTTT. This gives the protein CATKGRDNNSPSYNSPLHF.

V gene TRBV7-9 combines with J gene TRBJ2-7; 7 positions match TRBD1. The CDR3 sequence is 16 residues long. CDR1 and CDR2 (germline): SEHNR, FQNEAQ (reference sequence). The V segment lost 5 bases and the J segment 4 bases; nucleotides outside the gene matches: 14. In DNA, the CDR3 is TGTGCCAGCAGCCAACAGCGGACAGGAGCTCAATACGAGCAGTACTTC. Its translation is CASSQQRTGAQYEQYF.

This clone was observed a single time. The rearrangement uses TRBV2 and TRBJ2-7, with 10 bases matching TRBD2. This CDR3 region has 15 residues. Looked up from germline, CDR1 is SNHLY and CDR2 is FYNNEI. Trimming cost V 7 bases and J 8 bases; bases outside gene matches: 14. CDR3 in amino acids: CASTLGLAGGPQQYF. Written as DNA, the CDR3 is TGTGCCAGCACCCTAGGATTAGCGGGGGGACCTCAGCAGTACTTC. The whole variable domain, filled in from reference TRBV2 and TRBJ2-7, reads EPEVTQTPSHQVTQMGQEVILRCVPISNHLYFYWYRQILGQKVEFLVSFYNNEISEKSEIFDDQFSVERPDGSNFTLKIRSTKLEDSAMYFCASTLGLAGGPQQYFGPGTRLTVT.

This clone was seen only a few times. The rearrangement joins TRBV5-1 to TRBJ1-6; maybe TRBD1 (6 bases). V was pared by 4 bases and J by 5 bases, with 10 bases between. This CDR3 is 14 amino acids long. Germline V gives CDR1 SGHRS, CDR2 YFSETQ. The CDR3 sequence is CASSRDRNNSPLHF. The DNA for the CDR3 is TGCGCCAGCAGCCGAGACAGGAATAATTCACCCCTCCACTTT.

This clone has just one count. The chain joins TRBV5-4 to TRBJ1-4, with D perhaps matching TRBD1 (5 bases). Germline CDR1 is SGHNT and CDR2 is YYREEE (reference sequence). The CDR3 is made up of 15 amino acids. V lost 4 bases and J 0 bases, leaving 10 bases between the germline ends. CDR3 sequence reads: CASSPDTATNEKLFF. CDR3 DNA: TGTGCCAGCAGCCCGGACACTGCAACTAATGAAAAACTGTTTTTT.

This clone was seen a handful of times. CDR3 residues: CASSQFPEYSNQPQHF. The CDR3 DNA sequence: TGCGCCAGCAGCCAATTTCCGGAGTATAGCAATCAGCCCCAGCATTTT. The chain recombines TRBV4-1 with TRBJ1-5; D is undetermined. CDR1 and CDR2 (germline): MGHRA, YSYEKL. V dropped 2 bases and J dropped 0 bases, with 11 bases sitting between them. The CDR3 runs to 16 residues.

The chain links TRBV5-1 to TRBJ2-3, with D perhaps TRBD1 or TRBD2 (6 bases each). There are 16 residues in the CDR3. Germline V gives CDR1 SGHRS, CDR2 YFSETQ. Trimming shortened V by 4 bases and J by 5 bases, and 20 bases separated the two germline ends. CDR3 residues: CASSTPRGDGGDTQYF. Here the CDR3 DNA reads TGCGCCAGCAGCACCCCAAGGGGGGATGGGGGAGATACGCAGTATTTT.

This clone was observed a handful of times. This chain connects TRBV7-9 to TRBJ1-6; D not certain. The CDR3 sequence is 13 residues long. V was trimmed by 6 bases and J by 8 bases, leaving 11 bases between them. Germline CDR1 SEHNR, CDR2 FQNEAQ (reference sequence). CDR3 coding DNA: TGTGCCAGCAGAGGTGTTGTGGATTCACCCCTCCACTTT. Amino acid sequence: CASRGVVDSPLHF.